Below, 32 T cell receptor beta chains from the same sample are listed, as sequenced in a study of T cell repertoires in cytomegalovirus infection. TCRdb re-analysed the reads in MiXCR, keeping a single row per CDR3 protein. The profile shows about 830,000 distinct CDR3 sequences, 32% of them singletons. The antigens of these receptors remain unknown. The sequencing used cultured CD8+ T cells from PBMCs, collected from culture after CMV antigen stimulation. These receptors were obtained from a human donor in good health (CMV status not recorded). Some clones in this sample may be carry-over from other donors' samples.

This clonotype has just a few counts. The chain is built from TRBV12-3 or TRBV12-4 and TRBJ2-6, with D possibly TRBD1 on 5 matching bases. Between the trimmed V and J ends, which lost 4 bases and 4 bases, there was a span of 11 bases. The CDR3 is 15 residues long. DNA for the CDR3: TGTGCCAGCAGTTCTGCAGGGCTCGGGGCCAACGTCCTGACTTTC. This translates into CASSSAGLGANVLTF.

CDR3 sequence: CASSVGGQGNQPQHF. The CDR3 DNA follows: TGTGCCAGCAGCGTAGGGGGACAGGGGAATCAGCCCCAGCATTTT. The chain is built from TRBV9 and TRBJ1-5; 10 bases align to TRBD1. From germline, CDR1 is SGDLS and CDR2 YYNGEE. The junction had 1 base not matched to a gene; V was cut back by 0 bases and J by 4 bases. The CDR3 has 15 residues.

This clonotype was counted a few times. The chain has TRBV12-3 or TRBV12-4 and TRBJ1-3; no reliable D call. CDR3 size: 13 residues. Trimming stripped 7 bases from V and 0 bases from J, with 7 bases between. The CDR3 sequence: CASILISGNTIYF. The CDR3 nucleotides read TGTGCCAGCATCTTGATCTCTGGAAACACCATATATTTT.

In its sample, this clonotype was seen a few times. The chain has TRBV27 and TRBJ1-5; D remains unclear. V lost 4 bases and J 12 bases, leaving 16 bases between the germline ends. CDR1 and CDR2 (germline): MNHEY, SMNVEV (reference sequence). The CDR3 is made up of 13 amino acids. The CDR3, as DNA: TGTGCCAGCAGTTCAAAGCTACACCGGGACCAGCATTTT. Amino acids: CASSSKLHRDQHF.

This chain links TRBV20-1 with TRBJ1-2; D is unresolved. This CDR3 contains 12 residues. Trimming stripped 4 bases from V and 4 bases from J, with 10 bases between. The V gene's germline CDR1 is DFQATT and CDR2 SNEGSKA (reference sequence). CDR3: CSAIRTGYGYTF. In DNA form, the CDR3 reads TGCAGTGCTATAAGAACGGGCTATGGCTACACCTTC.

CDR3 loop: CASSSPYRGLEKLFF. CDR3 bases: TGTGCCAGCAGTTCCCCCTACAGGGGTCTTGAAAAACTGTTTTTT. V usage is TRBV28 and J usage is TRBJ1-4; 7 bases line up with TRBD1. Germline CDR1 reads MDHEN; CDR2 reads SYDVKM. The V segment lost 4 bases and the J segment 7 bases; nucleotides outside the gene matches: 9. This CDR3 is built from 15 residues.

The V call is TRBV12-3 or TRBV12-4, the J call TRBJ2-4; D not resolved. This CDR3 has 13 amino acids. V lost 6 bases to trimming and J lost 5 bases, with 11 bases between them. The CDR3 nucleotides are TGTGCCAGCAGCCCCTGGACGGAAAACATTCAGTACTTC. Protein sequence: CASSPWTENIQYF.

The table lists this clonotype with a few counts. J is TRBJ1-2 and V is TRBV27, with D possibly TRBD1 on 5 matching bases. This CDR3 comprises 16 residues. Germline V gene sequence: CDR1 MNHEY, CDR2 SMNVEV (reference sequence). Trimming left V 4 bases short and J 2 bases short, with 17 bases between. The CDR3 loop is CASSSAGTAENYGYTF. In DNA form, the CDR3 reads TGTGCCAGCAGTTCCGCCGGGACCGCCGAGAACTATGGCTACACCTTC.

Note on this clonotype: The junction does not match germline at one end; this may be a read error. The chain recombines TRBV12-3 or TRBV12-4 with TRBJ2-1; 10 nucleotides line up with TRBD1. The CDR3 has 15 residues. This CDR3 reads CVSRQGQGRDNEQFF. The CDR3 DNA reads TGTGTCAGCAGACAGGGACAGGGGCGCGACAATGAGCAGTTCTTC.

This clonotype was picked up many times. The chain carries TRBV7-6 and TRBJ2-2, with TRBD2 matching over 9 bases. In germline, CDR1 is SGHVS, CDR2 FNYEAQ. V was clipped by 8 bases and J by 8 bases; unmatched bases: 15. The CDR3 runs to 16 residues. The CDR3 nucleotides are TGTGCCAGCGCGGAGGGGACTAGCAGGTCGTATGGGGAGCTGTTTTTT. This encodes CASAEGTSRSYGELFF.

The chain has TRBV7-6 and TRBJ2-3; D possibly corresponds to TRBD2 (5 bases). The CDR3 runs 17 residues. Germline lookup yields CDR1 SGHVS and CDR2 FNYEAQ. Trimming shortened V by 2 bases and J by 1 base, and 16 bases separated the two germline ends. The CDR3 reads CASSLRAGERGTDTQYF. Here the CDR3 DNA reads TGTGCCAGCAGCTTACGGGCGGGCGAGAGGGGCACAGATACGCAGTATTTT.

The CDR3, as DNA: TGTGCCAGCAGCCCAGGGACAGCGGGAGAGCAGTACGTC. Protein sequence: CASSPGTAGEQYV. This chain links TRBV5-6 with TRBJ2-7; either TRBD1 or TRBD2 may supply D (7 bases each). Germline loops: CDR1 SGHDT, CDR2 YYEEEE. With 4 bases removed from V and 7 bases from J, the gap between germline ends came to 15 bases. The CDR3 is 13 residues long.

This clonotype was detected a few times. The V and J genes are TRBV24-1 and TRBJ2-1; D is unresolved. Germline CDR1 and CDR2: KGHDR and SFDVKD. The CDR3 runs to 13 residues. Trimming left V 4 bases short and J 5 bases short, with 8 bases between. The CDR3 bases are TGTGCCACCAGTGACGATTTTCACAATGAGCAGTTCTTC. The encoded protein is CATSDDFHNEQFF.

This rearrangement joins TRBV7-4 to TRBJ1-1; 12 bases fit TRBD1. CDR3 length: 21 amino acids. Per germline, CDR1 SGHVT and CDR2 SQSDAQ. Unmatched junction bases numbered 19, after V lost 5 bases and J lost 0 bases. CDR3 amino acids: CASSRTVGTGGVTGMNTEAFF. CDR3 bases: TGTGCCAGCAGCCGTACGGTAGGGACAGGGGGCGTCACCGGTATGAACACTGAAGCTTTCTTT.

The chain employs TRBV4-2 and TRBJ2-3, with 10 bases fitting TRBD2. The CDR3 sequence is 18 residues long. Germline lookup yields CDR1 LGHNA and CDR2 YNFKEQ. V gave up 0 bases and J gave up 2 bases; unmatched junction bases: 8. This CDR3 reads CASSQDPEAGGYTDTQYF. The CDR3, as DNA: TGTGCCAGCAGCCAAGATCCGGAAGCGGGGGGGTACACAGATACGCAGTATTTT.

This clonotype turned up a few times. The gene calls are TRBV4-2 and TRBJ1-5; D is unresolved. Germline CDR1 LGHNA, CDR2 YNFKEQ. The V end lost 2 bases, the J end lost 3 bases, and 17 bases lay between the germline ends. This CDR3 comprises 17 residues. In DNA, the CDR3 is TGTGCCAGCAGCCAACGGCTGACGAACCCTCACAATCAGCCCCAGCATTTT. Its protein is CASSQRLTNPHNQPQHF.

This clonotype occurred once. This chain links TRBV7-8 with TRBJ2-7, with 7 bases matching TRBD2. The CDR3 consists of 13 residues. Trimming at V came to 6 bases and at J to 2 bases, leaving 4 bases not matched to a gene. The germline CDR1 and CDR2 sequences are SGHVS and FQNEAQ. The CDR3 DNA follows: TGTGCCAGCAGAAGCGGGGCCGCCTACGAGCAGTACTTC. It is translated as CASRSGAAYEQYF.

This chain joins TRBV3-1 and TRBJ2-7; TRBD1 might be the D (5 bases). The germline V gene encodes CDR1 LGHDT and CDR2 YNNKEL (reference sequence). The V gene lost 6 bases and the J gene lost 0 bases, with 12 bases spanning the gap. The CDR3 contains 14 residues. In nucleotides, the CDR3 is TGTGCCAGCAGTACAGGTTCCCGCTCCTACGAGCAGTACTTC. Its translation is CASSTGSRSYEQYF.

This clonotype was observed a few times. This chain joins TRBV19 and TRBJ2-1; D gene uncertain. CDR1 is LNHDA and CDR2 is SQIVND in the germline V gene (reference sequence). The CDR3 consists of 17 residues. V was trimmed by 0 bases and J by 5 bases, leaving 17 bases between them. The CDR3 region is CASSIDLGIILNNEQFF. The CDR3 nucleotides are TGTGCCAGTAGTATAGATCTGGGGATAATTTTGAACAATGAGCAGTTCTTC.

This clonotype was observed a few times. V is TRBV5-4 and J is TRBJ1-1, with D possibly TRBD1 on 6 matching bases. CDR1 SGHNT and CDR2 YYREEE come from the germline V gene (reference sequence). V dropped 4 bases and J dropped 8 bases, with 15 bases sitting between them. The CDR3 sequence is 13 residues long. The CDR3, as DNA: TGTGCCAGCAGCCCATCTCCTGACAGGGAAGCTTTCTTT. Its translation: CASSPSPDREAFF.

The rearrangement links TRBV19 to TRBJ2-5; D remains unclear. The CDR3 loop spans 14 amino acids. The germline V gene encodes CDR1 LNHDA and CDR2 SQIVND (reference sequence). V gave up 1 base and J gave up 9 bases, with 15 bases separating them. The CDR3 sequence is CASSIASSLPPQYF. The CDR3 DNA is TGTGCCAGTAGTATAGCGTCCTCCCTACCGCCCCAGTACTTC.

This clonotype showed up just a few times. The J gene is TRBJ1-4, the V gene TRBV12-3 or TRBV12-4; no definite D call. The CDR3 has 14 amino acids. V shed 1 base and J shed 5 bases, with 8 bases lying between them. The CDR3 DNA follows: TGTGCCAGCAGTTTAGTTCTCATCAATGAAAAACTGTTTTTT. The encoded protein is CASSLVLINEKLFF.

This chain connects TRBV6-5 to TRBJ1-2; D is perhaps TRBD1 (5 bases). Germline V CDR1 and CDR2: MNHEY, SVGAGI. This CDR3 is built from 15 residues. Trimming pared 4 bases from V and 3 bases from J, leaving 15 bases between. CDR3 in DNA: TGTGCCAGCAGTTCCCTGGGGGAGAAAGACTATGGCTACACCTTC. Encoded protein: CASSSLGEKDYGYTF.

There are a few counts of this clonotype. V usage is TRBV23-1 and J usage is TRBJ2-7, with no clear D. TRBV23-1 is labeled an ORF, and its function is uncertain. CDR3 length equals 8 residues. Trimming stripped 7 bases from V and 9 bases from J, with 4 bases between. CDR3: CASMWQYV. Written as DNA, the CDR3 is TGCGCCAGCATGTGGCAGTACGTC.

The rearrangement joins TRBV27 to TRBJ2-2; possibly TRBD2 for D (5 bases). The CDR3 sequence is 12 residues long. Between the trimmed V and J ends, which lost 7 bases and 11 bases, there was a span of 14 bases. Germline-derived CDR1 and CDR2 are MNHEY and SMNVEV (reference sequence). The CDR3 sequence: CASIDPSGELFF. For the CDR3, the DNA is TGTGCCAGCATCGACCCGTCGGGAGAGCTGTTTTTT.

This sequence joins TRBV7-9 and TRBJ2-7, with TRBD1 identical over 9 bases. CDR3 length equals 15 residues. Germline values: CDR1 SEHNR, CDR2 FQNEAQ (reference sequence). After removal of 7 bases from V and 6 bases from J, the junction contained 13 bases not matched to a gene. This CDR3 is CASNPLTGGKSEQYF. CDR3 nucleotide sequence: TGTGCCAGCAACCCGTTGACAGGGGGGAAATCCGAGCAGTACTTC.

This rearrangement joins TRBV2 to TRBJ1-4; possible D gene TRBD1, 6 bases. Trimming cost V 6 bases and J 6 bases, with 11 bases left between them. Germline lookup yields CDR1 SNHLY and CDR2 FYNNEI. This CDR3 contains 13 residues. CDR3 sequence (DNA): TGTGCCAGCAGAGAACAGGGTGATGAAAAACTGTTTTTT. It yields the protein CASREQGDEKLFF.

The chain links TRBV11-2 to TRBJ2-1; 10 bases are shared with TRBD2. The CDR3 sequence is 15 residues long. The V gene end was trimmed by 5 bases and the J gene end by 7 bases; junction bases not matched to a gene: 8. Germline assignment: CDR1 SGHAT and CDR2 FQNNGV. The CDR3 spells CASSKIAGGQNEQFF. The CDR3 region has the DNA TGTGCCAGCAGCAAAATAGCGGGGGGACAGAATGAGCAGTTCTTC. The entire variable domain, with the rest obtained from reference TRBV11-2 and TRBJ2-1, is as follows: EAGVAQSPRYKIIEKRQSVAFWCNPISGHATLYWYQQILGQGPKLLIQFQNNGVVDDSQLPKDRFSAERLKGVDSTLKIQPAKLEDSAVYLCASSKIAGGQNEQFFGPGTRLTVL.

The chain employs TRBV5-1 and TRBJ2-1; D uncertain. Trimming removed 4 bases at V and 5 bases at J, with 13 bases between. There are 14 residues in the CDR3. CDR1 is SGHRS and CDR2 is YFSETQ in the germline V gene. The DNA for the CDR3 is TGCGCCAGCAGCCTGAATGACTTGCACAATGAGCAGTTCTTC. Translating it yields CASSLNDLHNEQFF.

This clonotype was counted only a few times. The V and J genes are TRBV7-8 and TRBJ2-7, with 7 nucleotides matching TRBD1. V dropped 2 bases and J dropped 0; count of bases not matched to a gene: 7. The CDR3 contains 16 residues. The germline V gene encodes CDR1 SGHVS and CDR2 FQNEAQ. CDR3 region: CASSLPPWDSSYEQYF. The CDR3 nucleotides read TGTGCCAGCAGCTTACCCCCTTGGGACAGCTCCTACGAGCAGTACTTC.

Only a few counts were recorded for this clonotype. V and J are TRBV3-1 and TRBJ2-7; D is undetermined. CDR3 length: 14 amino acids. Per germline, CDR1 LGHDT and CDR2 YNNKEL (reference sequence). V lost 0 bases to trimming and J lost 2 bases, with 8 bases between them. The CDR3, as DNA: TGTGCCAGCAGCCAAGACGTCCGTCCCTACGAGCAGTACTTC. It specifies CASSQDVRPYEQYF.

Comment on this clonotype: One end of the junction does not line up with germline, which may come from a read error. The chain recombines TRBV4-1 with TRBJ1-1; TRBD1 is a possible D gene (6 bases). CDR3 size: 16 residues. Germline lookup yields CDR1 MGHRA and CDR2 YSYEKL. CDR3 in amino acids: CAGSQGTTGFSTEAFF. The CDR3 DNA is TGCGCCGGCAGCCAAGGAACAACAGGGTTCAGCACTGAAGCTTTCTTT.